This T cell receptor (beta chain) comes out of a study of blood T cell repertoires in COVID-19. As for the study in general: T cells, B-cell-depleted T cells, or PBMCs provided the cDNA or gDNA that served as material.

In the original workflow: Amplification with reference gene primers provided the estimates of nucleated cell counts. Using immunoSEQ multiplex PCR, the repertoire was profiled, and TCRdb retains in-frame clones only, with some absent. Clonal size and the V and J genes are those of that table, whereas D and trimming came from the DNA. This sample has 25,000 to 30,000 clones, with around four fifths found just once. This clonotype originated in a man aged 80 or over with active or convalescent COVID-19. Specimen: peripheral blood.

CDR3 in DNA: TGTGCCAGCAGTCGGTGGACTTCCTACGAGCAGTACTTC. Its protein is CASSRWTSYEQYF. The V and J genes are TRBV6-2 or TRBV6-3 and TRBJ2-7, with a tentative D call TRBD2 (5 bases). V dropped 5 bases and J dropped 1 base, with 9 bases sitting between them. This CDR3 region has 13 residues. Germline CDR1 reads MNHEY; CDR2 reads SVGEGT.